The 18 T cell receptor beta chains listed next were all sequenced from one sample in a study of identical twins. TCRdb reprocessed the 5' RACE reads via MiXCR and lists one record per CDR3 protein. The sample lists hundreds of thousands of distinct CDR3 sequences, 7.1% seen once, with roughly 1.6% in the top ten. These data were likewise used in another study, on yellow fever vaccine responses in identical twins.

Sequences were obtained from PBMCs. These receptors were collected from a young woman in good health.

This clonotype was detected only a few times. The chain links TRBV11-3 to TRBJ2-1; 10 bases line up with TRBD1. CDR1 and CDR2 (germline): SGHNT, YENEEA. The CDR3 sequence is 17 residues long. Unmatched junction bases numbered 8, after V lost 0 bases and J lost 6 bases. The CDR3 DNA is TGTGCCAGCAGCTTAGATCGGTGGGACAGGGGAGGCAATGAGCAGTTCTTC. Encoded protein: CASSLDRWDRGGNEQFF.

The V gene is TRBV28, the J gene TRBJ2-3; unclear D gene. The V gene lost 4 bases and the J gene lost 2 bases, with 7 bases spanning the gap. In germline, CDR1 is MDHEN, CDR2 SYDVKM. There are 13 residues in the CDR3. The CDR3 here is CASSSPATDTQYF. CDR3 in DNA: TGTGCCAGCAGTTCCCCTGCCACAGATACGCAGTATTTT. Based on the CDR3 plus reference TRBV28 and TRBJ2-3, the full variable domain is DVKVTQSSRYLVKRTGEKVFLECVQDMDHENMFWYRQDPGLGLRLIYFSYDVKMKEKGDIPEGYSVSREKKERFSLILESASTNQTSMYLCASSSPATDTQYFGPGTRLTVL.

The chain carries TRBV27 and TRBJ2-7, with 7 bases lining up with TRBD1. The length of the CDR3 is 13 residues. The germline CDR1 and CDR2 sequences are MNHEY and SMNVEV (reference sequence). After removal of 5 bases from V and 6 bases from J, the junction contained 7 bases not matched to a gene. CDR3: CASSPRQGREQYV. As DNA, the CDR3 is TGTGCCAGCAGTCCACGACAGGGTCGCGAGCAGTACGTC.

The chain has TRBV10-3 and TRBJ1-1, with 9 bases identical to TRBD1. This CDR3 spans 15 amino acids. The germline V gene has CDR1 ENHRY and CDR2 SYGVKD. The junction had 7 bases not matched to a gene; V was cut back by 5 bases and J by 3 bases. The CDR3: CAISRTGASDTEAFF. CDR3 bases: TGTGCCATCAGTAGGACAGGGGCGTCGGACACTGAAGCTTTCTTT.

The CDR3: CASSPFLGLAGNEQFF. The CDR3 coding sequence is TGTGCCAGCAGTCCCTTCTTGGGACTAGCGGGAAATGAGCAGTTCTTC. The gene calls are TRBV12-3 or TRBV12-4 and TRBJ2-1, with TRBD2 matching over 13 bases. The CDR3 has 16 amino acids. V was clipped by 5 bases and J by 7 bases; unmatched bases: 8.

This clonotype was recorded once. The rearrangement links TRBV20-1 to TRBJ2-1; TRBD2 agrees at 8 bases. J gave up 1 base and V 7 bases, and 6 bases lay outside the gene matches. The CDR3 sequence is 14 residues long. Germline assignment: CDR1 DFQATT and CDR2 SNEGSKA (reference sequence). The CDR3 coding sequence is TGCAGTGGGATGGGCGGGAGGTCCTACAATGAGCAGTTCTTC. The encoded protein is CSGMGGRSYNEQFF.

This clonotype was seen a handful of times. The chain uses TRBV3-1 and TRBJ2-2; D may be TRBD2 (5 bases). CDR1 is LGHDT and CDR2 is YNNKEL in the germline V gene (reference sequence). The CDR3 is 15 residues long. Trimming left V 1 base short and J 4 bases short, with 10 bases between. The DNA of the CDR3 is TGTGCCAGCAGCCAAGGGTCTAGCCCCACCGGGGAGCTGTTTTTT. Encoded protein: CASSQGSSPTGELFF.

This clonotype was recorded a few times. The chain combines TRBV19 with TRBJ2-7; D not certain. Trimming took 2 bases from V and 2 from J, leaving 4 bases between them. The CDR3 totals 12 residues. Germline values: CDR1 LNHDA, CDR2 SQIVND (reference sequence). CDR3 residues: CASSIPPYEQYF. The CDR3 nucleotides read TGTGCCAGTAGTATACCTCCCTACGAGCAGTACTTC.

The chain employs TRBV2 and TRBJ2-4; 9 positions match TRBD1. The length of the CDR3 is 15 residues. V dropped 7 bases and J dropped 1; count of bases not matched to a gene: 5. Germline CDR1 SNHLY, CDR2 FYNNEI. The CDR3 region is CASILQGAAKNIQYF. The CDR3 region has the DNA TGTGCCAGCATCTTACAGGGGGCTGCCAAAAACATTCAGTACTTC.

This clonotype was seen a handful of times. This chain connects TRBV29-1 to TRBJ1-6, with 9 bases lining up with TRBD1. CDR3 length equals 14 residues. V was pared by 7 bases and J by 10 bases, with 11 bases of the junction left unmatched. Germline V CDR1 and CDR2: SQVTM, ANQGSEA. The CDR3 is CSARTGGLGSPLHF. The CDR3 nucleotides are TGCAGCGCTAGAACAGGGGGCTTAGGGTCACCCCTCCACTTT.

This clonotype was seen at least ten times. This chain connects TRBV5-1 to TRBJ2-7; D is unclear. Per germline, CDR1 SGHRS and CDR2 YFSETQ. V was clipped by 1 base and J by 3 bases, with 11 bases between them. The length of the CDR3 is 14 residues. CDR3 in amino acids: CASSLSNGDYEQYF. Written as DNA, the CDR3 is TGCGCCAGCAGCTTGTCCAACGGTGACTACGAGCAGTACTTC.

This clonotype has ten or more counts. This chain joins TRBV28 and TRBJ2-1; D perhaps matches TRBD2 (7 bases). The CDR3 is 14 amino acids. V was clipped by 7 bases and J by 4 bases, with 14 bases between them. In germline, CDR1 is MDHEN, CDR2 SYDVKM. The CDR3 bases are TGTGCCAGCAAGGGGGGCGGGAGTTACAATGAGCAGTTCTTC. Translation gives CASKGGGSYNEQFF.

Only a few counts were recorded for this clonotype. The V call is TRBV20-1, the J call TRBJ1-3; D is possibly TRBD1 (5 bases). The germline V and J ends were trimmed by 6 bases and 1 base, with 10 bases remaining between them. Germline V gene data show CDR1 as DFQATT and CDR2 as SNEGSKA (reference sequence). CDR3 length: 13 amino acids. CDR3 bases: TGCAGTGCGGGAGGGGCGTCTGGAAACACCATATATTTT. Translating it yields CSAGGASGNTIYF.

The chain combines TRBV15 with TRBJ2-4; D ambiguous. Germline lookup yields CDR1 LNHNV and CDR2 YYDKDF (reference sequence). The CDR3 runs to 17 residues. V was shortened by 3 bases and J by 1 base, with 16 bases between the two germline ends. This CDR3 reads CATSSYEAGTAKNIQYF. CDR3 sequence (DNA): TGTGCCACCAGCAGTTACGAAGCAGGTACTGCCAAAAACATTCAGTACTTC.

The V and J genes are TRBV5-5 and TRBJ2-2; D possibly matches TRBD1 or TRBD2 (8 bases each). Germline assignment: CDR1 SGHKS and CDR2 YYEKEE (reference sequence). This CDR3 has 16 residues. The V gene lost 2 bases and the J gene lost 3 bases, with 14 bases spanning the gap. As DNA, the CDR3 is TGTGCCAGCAGCTTTCGGGGGGGACAGGACACCGGGGAGCTGTTTTTT. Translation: CASSFRGGQDTGELFF.

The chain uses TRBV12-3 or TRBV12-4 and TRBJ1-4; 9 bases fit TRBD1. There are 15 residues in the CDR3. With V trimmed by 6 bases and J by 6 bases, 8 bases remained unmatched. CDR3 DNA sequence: TGTGCCAGCAGCATAACAGGGGGCGTTCATGAAAAACTGTTTTTT. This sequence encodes CASSITGGVHEKLFF.

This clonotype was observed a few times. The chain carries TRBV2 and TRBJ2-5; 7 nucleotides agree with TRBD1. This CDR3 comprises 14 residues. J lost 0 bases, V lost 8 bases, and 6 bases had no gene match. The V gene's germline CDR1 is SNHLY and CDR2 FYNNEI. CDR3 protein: CASRDSQHQETQYF. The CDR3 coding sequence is TGTGCCAGCCGGGACAGTCAGCACCAAGAGACCCAGTACTTC.

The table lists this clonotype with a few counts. CDR3 loop: CSARGSSGGYEQYV. The CDR3 DNA is TGCAGTGCTAGAGGGTCTAGCGGGGGGTACGAGCAGTACGTC. This chain uses TRBV20-1 with TRBJ2-7; TRBD2 agrees at 11 bases. CDR1 is DFQATT and CDR2 is SNEGSKA in the germline V gene (reference sequence). Unmatched junction bases numbered 3, after V lost 1 base and J lost 4 bases. CDR3 length equals 14 residues.